This TCR beta chain appears in the sequencing data of a study of low-dose radiotherapy and immunotherapy resistance in tumors. About the research overall: The fractionation for Cohort 1 was 0.5 Gy per fraction every 2 weeks, totaling 6.5 Gy. Patients were treated with intravenous nivolumab at 240 mg every two weeks and were also dosed with ipilimumab at 1 mg/kg every six weeks.

TRAV- and TRBV-specific primers, spanning alpha and beta chains, primed first-strand cDNA. TCRs underwent 20 PCR cycles of amplification with a constant-region primer and V-primer adapter. TCRdb re-called the reads with MiXCR, one entry per CDR3 protein. The sample records tens of thousands of distinct CDR3 sequences, around 30% being singletons. There are many counts of this clonotype. The V end was cut by 3 bases, the J end by 10 bases, with 15 bases between. The CDR3 is 13 amino acids. The germline V gene encodes CDR1 LNHDA and CDR2 SQIVND (reference sequence). Time point given: before trial treatment. Donors received nivolumab, ipilimumab, aspirin, low-dose cyclophosphamide and low-dose radiotherapy.

The clonotype comes from a female donor with ovarian cancer. The sample consisted of PBMCs, taken before treatment. The chain combines TRBV19 with TRBJ2-5; D is perhaps TRBD2 (6 bases). The chain's CDR3 is CASSIGGGMDQYF. The CDR3 DNA reads TGTGCCAGTAGTATCGGTGGGGGGATGGACCAGTACTTC.